Below, 2 T cell receptor beta chains from the same sample are listed, as sequenced in a study of blood T cell repertoires in COVID-19. Produced via immunoSEQ multiplex PCR; TCRdb's table is partial and in-frame only. There are hundreds of thousands of clones in the sample; around 84% occur only once, and more than 1.5% lies in the top ten. Sequenced sample: PBMCs or T cells enriched from blood (not recorded which). These receptors were collected from a man between 40 and 49 years old who had recovered from COVID-19.

This rearrangement joins TRBV12-3 or TRBV12-4 to TRBJ1-3; possible D gene TRBD1, 6 bases. Trimming took 11 bases from V and 6 from J, leaving 17 bases between them. This CDR3 is built from 13 residues. The CDR3 reads CALGAVLVNTIYF. The DNA of the CDR3 is TGTGCCCTGGGGGCGGTCCTGGTAAACACCATATATTTT.

The chain recombines TRBV5-1 with TRBJ2-7; 8 bases match TRBD1. This CDR3 contains 14 residues. Trimming took 3 bases from V and 2 from J; bases not matched to a gene: 4. Germline CDR1 reads SGHRS; CDR2 reads YFSETQ. The CDR3 DNA reads TGCGCCAGCAGCTATCAGGGGGCACCCTACGAGCAGTACTTC. Amino acid sequence: CASSYQGAPYEQYF.